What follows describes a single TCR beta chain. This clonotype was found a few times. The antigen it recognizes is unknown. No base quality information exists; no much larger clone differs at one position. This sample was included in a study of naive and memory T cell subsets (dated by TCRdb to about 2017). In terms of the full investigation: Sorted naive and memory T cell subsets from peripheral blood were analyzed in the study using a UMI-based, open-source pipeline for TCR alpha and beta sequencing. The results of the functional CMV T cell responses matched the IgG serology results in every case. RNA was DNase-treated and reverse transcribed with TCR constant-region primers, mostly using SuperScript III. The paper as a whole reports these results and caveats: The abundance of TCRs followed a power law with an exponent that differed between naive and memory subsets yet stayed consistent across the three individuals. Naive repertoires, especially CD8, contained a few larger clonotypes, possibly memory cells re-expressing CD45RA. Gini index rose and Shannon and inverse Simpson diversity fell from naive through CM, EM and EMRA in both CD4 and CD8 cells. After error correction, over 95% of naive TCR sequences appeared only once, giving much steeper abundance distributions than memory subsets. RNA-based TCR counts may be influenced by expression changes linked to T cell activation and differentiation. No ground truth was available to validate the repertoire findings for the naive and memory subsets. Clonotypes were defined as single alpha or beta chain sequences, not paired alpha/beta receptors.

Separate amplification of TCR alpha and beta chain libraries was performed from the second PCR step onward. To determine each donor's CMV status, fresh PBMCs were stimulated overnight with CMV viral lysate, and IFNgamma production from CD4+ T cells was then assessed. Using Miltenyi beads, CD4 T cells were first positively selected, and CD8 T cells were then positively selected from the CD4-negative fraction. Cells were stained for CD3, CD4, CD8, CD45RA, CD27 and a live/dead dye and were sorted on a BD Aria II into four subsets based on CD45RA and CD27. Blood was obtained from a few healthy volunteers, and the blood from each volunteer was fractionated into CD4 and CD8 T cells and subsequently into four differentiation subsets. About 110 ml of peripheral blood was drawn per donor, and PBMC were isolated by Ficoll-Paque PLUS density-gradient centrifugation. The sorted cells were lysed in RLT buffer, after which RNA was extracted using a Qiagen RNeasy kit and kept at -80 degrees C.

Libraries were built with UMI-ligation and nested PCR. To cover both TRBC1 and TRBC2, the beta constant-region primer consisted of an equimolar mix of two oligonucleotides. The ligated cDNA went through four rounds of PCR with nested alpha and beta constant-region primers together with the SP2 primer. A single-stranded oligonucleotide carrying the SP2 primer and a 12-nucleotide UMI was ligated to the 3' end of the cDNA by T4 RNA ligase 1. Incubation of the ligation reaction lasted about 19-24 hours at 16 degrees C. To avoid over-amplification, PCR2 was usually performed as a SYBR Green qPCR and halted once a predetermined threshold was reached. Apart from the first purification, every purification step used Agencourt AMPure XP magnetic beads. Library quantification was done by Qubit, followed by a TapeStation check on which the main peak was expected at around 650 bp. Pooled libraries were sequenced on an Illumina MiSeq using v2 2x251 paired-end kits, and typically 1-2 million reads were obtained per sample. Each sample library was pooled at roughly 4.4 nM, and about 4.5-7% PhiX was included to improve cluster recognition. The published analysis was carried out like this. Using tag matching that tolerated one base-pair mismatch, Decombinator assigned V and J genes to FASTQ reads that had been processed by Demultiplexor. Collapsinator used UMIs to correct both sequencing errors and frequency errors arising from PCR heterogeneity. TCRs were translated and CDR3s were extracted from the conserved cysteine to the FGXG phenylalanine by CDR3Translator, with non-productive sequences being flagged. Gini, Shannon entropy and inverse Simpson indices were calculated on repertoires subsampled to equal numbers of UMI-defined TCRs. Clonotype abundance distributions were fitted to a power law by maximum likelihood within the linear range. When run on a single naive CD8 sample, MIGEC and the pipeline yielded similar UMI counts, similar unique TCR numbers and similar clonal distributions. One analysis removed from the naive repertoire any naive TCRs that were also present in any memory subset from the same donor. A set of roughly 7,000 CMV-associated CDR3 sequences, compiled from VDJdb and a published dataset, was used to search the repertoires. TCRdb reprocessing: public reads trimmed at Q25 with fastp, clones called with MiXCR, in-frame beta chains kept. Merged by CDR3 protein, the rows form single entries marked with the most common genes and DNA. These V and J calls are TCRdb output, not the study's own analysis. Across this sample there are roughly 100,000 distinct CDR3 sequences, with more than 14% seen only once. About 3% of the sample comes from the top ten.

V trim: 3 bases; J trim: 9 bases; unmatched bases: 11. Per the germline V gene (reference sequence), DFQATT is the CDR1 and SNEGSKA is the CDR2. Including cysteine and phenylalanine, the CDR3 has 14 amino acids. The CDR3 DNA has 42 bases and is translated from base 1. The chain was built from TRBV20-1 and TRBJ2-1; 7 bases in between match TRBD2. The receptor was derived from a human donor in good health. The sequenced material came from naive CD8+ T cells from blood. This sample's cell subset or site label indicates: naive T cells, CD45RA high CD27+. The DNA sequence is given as TGCAGTGCTAGGGGGGGGATGCAGTGGATTGAGCAGTTCTTC. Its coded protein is CSARGGMQWIEQFF.